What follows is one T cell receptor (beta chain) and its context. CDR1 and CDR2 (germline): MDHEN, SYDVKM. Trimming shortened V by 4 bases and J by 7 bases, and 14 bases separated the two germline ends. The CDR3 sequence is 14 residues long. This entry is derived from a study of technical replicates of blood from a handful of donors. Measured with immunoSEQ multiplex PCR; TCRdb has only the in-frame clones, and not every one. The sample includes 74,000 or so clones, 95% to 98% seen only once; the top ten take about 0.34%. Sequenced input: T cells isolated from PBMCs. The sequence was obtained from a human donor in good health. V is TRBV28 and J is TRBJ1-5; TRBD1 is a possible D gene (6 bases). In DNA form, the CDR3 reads TGTGCCAGCAGTTCCTCAGGGGCTTGGCAGCCCCAGCATTTT. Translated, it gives CASSSSGAWQPQHF.